This T cell receptor (beta chain) was identified in a study of response to subunit inactivated influenza vaccine. The germline V and J ends were trimmed by 9 bases and 1 base, with 15 bases remaining between them. The CDR3 sequence is 14 residues long. CDR1 is SNHLY, CDR2 FYNNEI, per germline. This clonotype was picked up a small number of times. Via MiXCR, TCRdb re-called the RT-PCR reads, giving one row per CDR3 protein. The sample has 800,000 to 1,000,000 distinct CDR3 sequences, around 20% seen once. The source was PBMCs from blood, collected 5 to 6 days after vaccination. This clonotype was obtained from a man aged 50 to 59 who received an inactivated influenza vaccine. This chain connects TRBV2 to TRBJ1-1, with D unclear. The CDR3 region is CASQGLLSNTEAFF. As DNA, the CDR3 is TGTGCCAGTCAAGGACTACTCTCGAACACTGAAGCTTTCTTT.